This T cell receptor beta chain is from a study of blood T cell repertoires in COVID-19. Overall study: Whether acute or convalescent, the COVID-19 samples came from the United States, Italy and Spain. PBMCs, B-cell-depleted T cells, or T cells provided the cDNA or gDNA that made up the material.

The repertoire was sequenced with immunoSEQ multiplex PCR; TCRdb's copy has only in-frame clones and lacks some. The sample contains 270,000 or so clones, approximately 89% of which appear only once. V lost 1 base and J 1 base, leaving 4 bases between the germline ends. The CDR3 contains 13 residues. Germline V gene data show CDR1 as SEHNR and CDR2 as FQNEAQ (reference sequence). This TCR was sampled from a man in his forties or fifties with active or convalescent COVID-19. The sequenced sample consisted of peripheral blood. The chain joins TRBV7-9 to TRBJ2-5, with D unclear. CDR3 sequence: CASSLDGQETQYF. The CDR3 nucleotides are TGTGCCAGCAGCTTAGACGGCCAAGAGACCCAGTACTTC.